This T cell receptor (beta chain) was identified during a study of response to subunit inactivated influenza vaccine (dated by TCRdb to the late 2010s). Some background on the complete study: Deep quantitative profiling of the T cell receptor repertoire was used in the study to follow responses to a trivalent subunit inactivated influenza vaccine.

Library creation used RT-PCR. The sequencer listed for this sample is Illumina HiSeq 2500. TCRdb reran the public reads through fastp at Q25 and MiXCR, keeping productive beta chains. All rows with the same CDR3 protein become a single entry with the most common DNA and genes. Recorded for this sample are about 650,000 distinct CDR3 sequences; around 14% of them occurred a single time. The ten top clones hold approximately 10% of the sample. Turning to this clonotype: The specificity of this receptor is unknown. Within one base of it there is no much larger clone, and no base qualities were kept.

V and J are trimmed by 6 bases and 3 bases, and the gene matches miss 12 bases of the junction. Via the germline V gene (reference sequence), CDR1 is DFQATT and CDR2 SNEGSKA. The CDR3 holds 15 amino acids from the cysteine to the phenylalanine. Only the CDR3 DNA stays, 45 bases, in frame from base 1. Study-level results and caveats: It was suggested by the authors that each seasonal influenza vaccination may recruit only a limited number of new T cells.

Sequences were derived from PBMCs from blood, sampled about 13 days after vaccination. This TCR was sampled from a man between 45 and 60 years old who received an inactivated influenza vaccine. Donor details come from another sample of the same person, matched by shared clones. This receptor chain uses TRBV20-1 and TRBJ2-3, with TRBD1 identical over 7 junction bases. The CDR3 region reads CSAPAGPRGTDTQYF. The nucleotide sequence reads as follows: TGCAGTGCCCCCGCCGGGCCCAGGGGGACAGATACGCAGTATTTT.